The 9 T cell receptor beta chains below were found in one sample sequenced in a study of cytomegalovirus exposure and HLA in healthy donors. Method: immunoSEQ multiplex PCR; TCRdb's copy keeps in-frame clones and lacks some. The sample holds 78,000 or so clones, 90% to 96% seen once. The sample consisted of PBMCs. The receptor set was obtained from a man aged 18 to 35 in good health and CMV-seropositive.

This chain links TRBV28 with TRBJ2-5; weak D call: TRBD2 (6 bases). The V gene lost 10 bases and the J gene lost 4 bases, with 25 bases spanning the gap. Per the germline V gene, CDR1 is MDHEN and CDR2 is SYDVKM. The length of the CDR3 is 16 residues. CDR3 in DNA: TGTGCCATCGGGGCCGGACCTAGCGAGGTTCGAGAGACCCAGTACTTC. Its translation is CAIGAGPSEVRETQYF.

The chain carries TRBV4-1 and TRBJ2-2; TRBD2 agrees at 8 bases. CDR1 is MGHRA, CDR2 YSYEKL, per germline. The CDR3 contains 17 residues. The V and J ends lost 3 bases and 7 bases, in that order; junction bases with no gene match: 13. The CDR3 protein is CASSHIQREKGSGELFF. The CDR3 coding sequence is TGCGCCAGCAGCCATATTCAGCGGGAGAAGGGTAGCGGGGAGCTGTTTTTT.

V usage is TRBV10-1 and J usage is TRBJ1-3, with TRBD1 as a possible D gene (6 bases). V dropped 6 bases and J dropped 4 bases, with 7 bases sitting between them. CDR1 is WNHNN, CDR2 SYGVQD, per germline (reference sequence). There are 12 residues in the CDR3. CDR3 amino acids: CASRQGGNTIYF. In DNA, the CDR3 is TGCGCCAGCAGACAGGGAGGAAACACCATATATTTT.

V gene TRBV6-5 combines with J gene TRBJ2-3, with TRBD2 matching over 12 bases. The CDR3 has 16 residues. V was clipped by 2 bases and J by 7 bases; unmatched bases: 7. Germline V gene data show CDR1 as MNHEY and CDR2 as SVGAGI. In nucleotides, the CDR3 is TGTGCCAGCAGTTACGGGGGGACTAGCGGGCCACATACGCAGTATTTT. Its protein is CASSYGGTSGPHTQYF.

The chain combines TRBV25-1 with TRBJ1-5; D is perhaps TRBD1 (5 bases). CDR1 and CDR2 (germline): MGHDK, SYGVNS. V lost 2 bases and J lost 0, with 8 bases in between. The CDR3 totals 15 residues. DNA of the CDR3: TGTGCCAGCAGTGAAGGGACTTATAGCAATCAGCCCCAGCATTTT. Its translation: CASSEGTYSNQPQHF.

The chain carries TRBV18 and TRBJ1-4, with a possible D match to TRBD1 (6 bases). Germline V gives CDR1 KGHSH, CDR2 LQKENI. The CDR3 has 16 residues. V dropped 2 bases and J dropped 8 bases, with 18 bases sitting between them. The DNA of the CDR3 is TGTGCCAGCTCACCAAATTGGTCAGCGAGGGGGGAAAAACTGTTTTTT. The encoded protein is CASSPNWSARGEKLFF.

The chain recombines TRBV9 with TRBJ2-7; 7 nucleotides match TRBD1. Trimming took 0 bases from V and 2 from J; bases not matched to a gene: 5. This CDR3 has 15 amino acids. Germline values: CDR1 SGDLS, CDR2 YYNGEE. The CDR3 here is CASSVGAGGTYEQYF. DNA for the CDR3: TGTGCCAGCAGCGTAGGGGCAGGGGGAACCTACGAGCAGTACTTC.

This sequence joins TRBV7-2 and TRBJ2-2, with TRBD1 as a possible D gene (5 bases). With 7 bases removed from V and 3 bases from J, the gap between germline ends came to 12 bases. The CDR3 has 14 residues. The germline gives CDR1 SGHTA, CDR2 FQGNSA. CDR3 nucleotide sequence: TGTGCCAGCACCTCAGGGTCGGACACCGGGGAGCTGTTTTTT. The encoded protein is CASTSGSDTGELFF.

The chain recombines TRBV29-1 with TRBJ2-1, with a weak D call TRBD2 (6 bases). Germline V gene lookup returns CDR1 SQVTM and CDR2 ANQGSEA. Deletions cut 4 bases from V and 4 bases from J, with 17 bases between. CDR3 size: 15 residues. As DNA, the CDR3 is TGCAGCGTTGTATTATGGGAGGAAGGGTACAATGAGCAGTTCTTC. This sequence encodes CSVVLWEEGYNEQFF.